Following are 29 T cell receptor beta chains from one sample sequenced in a study of T cells in tuberculosis. Using immunoSEQ multiplex PCR, the repertoire was profiled, and TCRdb retains in-frame clones only, with some absent. The data hold about 25,000 clones, with about 92% observed a single time. Specimen: PBMCs. These receptors all stem from a donor aged 10-29 years with latent tuberculosis or without tuberculosis infection. Some clones in this sample may be carry-over from other donors' samples.

The DNA for the CDR3 is TGTGCCTGGAGTGTAATAAGTAAAGCGCCTAATTCACCCCTCCACTTT. Encoded protein: CAWSVISKAPNSPLHF. The V and J genes are TRBV30 and TRBJ1-6, with unresolved D. V was shortened by 0 bases and J by 6 bases, with 15 bases between the two germline ends. Looked up from germline, CDR1 is GTSNPN and CDR2 is SVGIG (reference sequence). The CDR3 is 16 residues long.

The genes are TRBV7-3 and TRBJ2-3; D gene ambiguous. V lost 2 bases, J lost 0 bases, and 12 bases lay in between. CDR3 length: 16 amino acids. Looked up from germline, CDR1 is SGHTA and CDR2 is FQGTGA. CDR3 bases: TGTGCCAGCAGCTTACGTAGAGCCTCTAGCACAGATACGCAGTATTTT. It specifies CASSLRRASSTDTQYF. The full variable domain, rest sourced from reference TRBV7-3 and TRBJ2-3, is GAGVSQTPSNKVTEKGKYVELRCDPISGHTALYWYRQSLGQGPEFLIYFQGTGAADDSGLPNDRFFAVRPEGSVSTLKIQRTERGDSAVYLCASSLRRASSTDTQYFGPGTRLTVL.

This clone was picked up a small number of times. The rearrangement uses TRBV30 and TRBJ1-3; D is uncertain. Looked up from germline, CDR1 is GTSNPN and CDR2 is SVGIG (reference sequence). The CDR3 covers 18 residues. V was trimmed by 5 bases and J by 0 bases, leaving 23 bases between them. The CDR3 reads CAWARTPLGVLSGNTIYF. For the CDR3, the DNA is TGTGCCTGGGCCCGTACCCCGTTGGGCGTTCTCTCTGGAAACACCATATATTTT.

This chain connects TRBV5-1 to TRBJ2-1; the match to TRBD2 covers 14 bases. With 3 bases clipped from V and 3 bases from J, the junction kept 5 bases outside the gene matches. From germline, CDR1 is SGHRS and CDR2 YFSETQ. The CDR3 runs 17 residues. CDR3 bases: TGCGCCAGCAGCTATACGGGACTAGCGGGGGTCTACAATGAGCAGTTCTTC. Its protein is CASSYTGLAGVYNEQFF.

The chain recombines TRBV19 with TRBJ2-7; D is possibly TRBD2 (5 bases). CDR3 length: 14 amino acids. Germline CDR1 reads LNHDA; CDR2 reads SQIVND (reference sequence). V lost 3 bases to trimming and J lost 7 bases, with 16 bases between them. Here the CDR3 reads CASSIESGSGEQYF. The CDR3 DNA sequence: TGTGCCAGTAGTATTGAGTCCGGTTCGGGAGAGCAGTACTTC.

J is TRBJ1-1 and V is TRBV5-1; possible D gene TRBD1, 6 bases. This CDR3 region has 14 residues. CDR1 and CDR2 (germline): SGHRS, YFSETQ. The germline V and J ends were trimmed by 4 bases and 0 bases, with 10 bases remaining between them. The CDR3 sequence is CASSRDRMNTEAFF. CDR3 in DNA: TGCGCCAGCAGCCGAGACAGGATGAACACTGAAGCTTTCTTT.

The chain couples TRBV11-2 to TRBJ1-1, with a tentative D call TRBD1 (6 bases). The germline V gene encodes CDR1 SGHAT and CDR2 FQNNGV. The V gene lost 3 bases and the J gene lost 6 bases, with 8 bases spanning the gap. The CDR3 contains 12 residues. This CDR3 reads CASSLAGAEAFF. The CDR3 nucleotides are TGTGCCAGCAGCTTGGCAGGGGCTGAAGCTTTCTTT.

This sequence joins TRBV2 and TRBJ1-1, with D possibly matching TRBD1 (5 bases). Trimming removed 6 bases from V and 1 base from J, with 9 bases in between. CDR1 SNHLY and CDR2 FYNNEI come from the germline V gene. There are 13 residues in the CDR3. The CDR3 DNA follows: TGTGCCAGCAGAGGGGTTGAGAACACTGAAGCTTTCTTT. Encoded protein: CASRGVENTEAFF.

DNA of the CDR3: TGTGCCAGCAGTGTGGCAAGCGGGGTTCCAAATGAGCAGTTCTTC. Translation: CASSVASGVPNEQFF. The chain has TRBV6-4 and TRBJ2-1, with 7 bases identical to TRBD2. CDR3 length: 15 residues. CDR1 is MRHNA and CDR2 is SNTAGT in the germline V gene. The V segment lost 4 bases and the J segment 7 bases; nucleotides outside the gene matches: 10.

The rearrangement links TRBV7-9 to TRBJ1-2; the D is unclear. The CDR3 extends over 13 amino acids. V lost 2 bases to trimming and J lost 5 bases, with 9 bases between them. Germline V gene sequence: CDR1 SEHNR, CDR2 FQNEAQ (reference sequence). CDR3 in DNA: TGTGCCAGCAGCTTACGGGAGGGATATGGCTACACCTTC. Amino acid sequence: CASSLREGYGYTF.

The rearrangement links TRBV30 to TRBJ1-2, with TRBD1 matching over 8 bases. CDR1 is GTSNPN and CDR2 is SVGIG in the germline V gene (reference sequence). Trimming at V came to 3 bases and at J to 3 bases, leaving 3 bases not matched to a gene. The length of the CDR3 is 13 residues. The CDR3 nucleotides are TGTGCCTGGAGGACAGGGGCTGACTATGGCTACACCTTC. Translated, it gives CAWRTGADYGYTF. The entire variable domain, with the rest obtained from reference TRBV30 and TRBJ1-2, is as follows: SQTIHQWPATLVQPVGSPLSLECTVEGTSNPNLYWYRQAAGRGLQLLFYSVGIGQISSEVPQNLSASRPQDRQFILSSKKLLLSDSGFYLCAWRTGADYGYTFGSGTRLTVV.

This chain links TRBV10-2 with TRBJ1-1; D is unclear. Trimming took 4 bases from V and 4 from J, leaving 7 bases between them. This CDR3 comprises 12 residues. Germline lookup yields CDR1 WSHSY and CDR2 SAAADI. CDR3 in amino acids: CASSVGVTEAFF. CDR3 DNA sequence: TGCGCCAGCAGTGTGGGCGTCACTGAAGCTTTCTTT.

The chain is built from TRBV9 and TRBJ2-5; 7 bases align to TRBD1. The V gene end was trimmed by 4 bases and the J gene end by 0 bases; junction bases not matched to a gene: 6. Germline V gives CDR1 SGDLS, CDR2 YYNGEE. The CDR3 contains 15 residues. The CDR3 DNA reads as TGTGCCAGCAGCCCGGACAGGACGAACCAAGAGACCCAGTACTTC. Its translation is CASSPDRTNQETQYF.

The chain carries TRBV10-2 and TRBJ2-7, with TRBD2 matching over 9 bases. The length of the CDR3 is 14 residues. With 6 bases clipped from V and 0 bases from J, the junction kept 3 bases outside the gene matches. Germline V CDR1 and CDR2: WSHSY, SAAADI. The DNA of the CDR3 is TGCGCCAGCAGGACTAGCGGATCCTCCTACGAGCAGTACTTC. Translating it yields CASRTSGSSYEQYF.

V usage is TRBV29-1 and J usage is TRBJ2-5, with 9 nucleotides matching TRBD1. Germline V gene lookup returns CDR1 SQVTM and CDR2 ANQGSEA. The CDR3 is 12 residues long. Trimming removed 5 bases from V and 6 bases from J; junction bases left unmatched: 4. The CDR3 DNA reads as TGCAGCGTTCTACAGGGGGCACAGACCCAGTACTTC. It codes for CSVLQGAQTQYF.

The genes are TRBV7-9 and TRBJ1-1, with 11 positions matching TRBD1. CDR3 length equals 16 residues. Germline V CDR1 and CDR2: SEHNR, FQNEAQ (reference sequence). J was trimmed by 5 bases and V by 1 base; bases with no gene match: 6. The CDR3 coding sequence is TGTGCCAGCAGCTTAGGTTGGGACAGGGGGAGTACTGAAGCTTTCTTT. Protein sequence: CASSLGWDRGSTEAFF.

The chain combines TRBV5-1 with TRBJ1-2; TRBD1 aligns across 7 bases. The CDR3 is 15 residues long. V lost 4 bases, J lost 3 bases, and 9 bases stayed unmatched. Per the germline V gene, CDR1 is SGHRS and CDR2 is YFSETQ. CDR3 coding DNA: TGCGCCAGCAGCAAAAATTTGGGGACAGACTATGGCTACACCTTC. Translating it yields CASSKNLGTDYGYTF.

CDR3 sequence (DNA): TGTGCCAGCAGCTTAAGCTCGCAGGGACTAGCGGGAACAGATACGCAGTATTTT. It translates to CASSLSSQGLAGTDTQYF. V and J are TRBV7-3 and TRBJ2-3; TRBD2 aligns across 13 bases. V shed 1 base, J shed 3 bases, and the junction held 7 bases outside the gene matches. Germline values: CDR1 SGHTA, CDR2 FQGTGA. The CDR3 contains 18 residues.

The chain joins TRBV30 to TRBJ2-7; TRBD1 matches at 11 bases. CDR1 and CDR2 (germline): GTSNPN, SVGIG (reference sequence). This CDR3 is built from 14 residues. Trimming removed 7 bases from V and 9 bases from J; junction bases left unmatched: 14. The CDR3 spells CAYEEAGQGAGQYF. Written as DNA, the CDR3 is TGTGCCTACGAAGAGGCAGGACAGGGGGCCGGGCAGTACTTC.

The chain uses TRBV4-1 and TRBJ2-5; TRBD2 matches 8 bases. The CDR3 extends over 16 amino acids. Germline V lookup: CDR1 MGHRA, CDR2 YSYEKL. After removal of 3 bases from V and 7 bases from J, the junction contained 13 bases not matched to a gene. This CDR3 is CASSHSKREFTGTQYF. The CDR3 DNA reads as TGCGCCAGCAGCCACTCCAAGCGGGAGTTTACGGGGACCCAGTACTTC.

The chain combines TRBV4-1 with TRBJ2-7; 10 nucleotides align to TRBD1. With V trimmed by 6 bases and J by 4 bases, 9 bases remained unmatched. The CDR3 covers 15 residues. CDR1 and CDR2 (germline): MGHRA, YSYEKL. CDR3 bases: TGCGCCAGCAGTACCTCCGGGACAGGGGCTTACGAGCAGTACTTC. It codes for CASSTSGTGAYEQYF.

The rearrangement links TRBV29-1 to TRBJ1-1; weak D call: TRBD1 (5 bases). This CDR3 comprises 12 residues. V lost 7 bases, J lost 0 bases, and 9 bases lay in between. Germline V gene data show CDR1 as SQVTM and CDR2 as ANQGSEA. CDR3: CSAGTLNTEAFF. Written as DNA, the CDR3 is TGCAGCGCCGGGACTTTGAACACTGAAGCTTTCTTT. Full variable domain (remainder filled in from reference TRBV29-1 and TRBJ1-1): SAVISQKPSRDICQRGTSLTIQCQVDSQVTMMFWYRQQPGQSLTLIATANQGSEATYESGFVIDKFPISRPNLTFSTLTVSNMSPEDSSIYLCSAGTLNTEAFFGQGTRLTVV.

J is TRBJ1-1 and V is TRBV11-2, with a weak D call TRBD1 (5 bases). The CDR3 consists of 18 residues. Trimming shortened V by 1 base and J by 3 bases, and 21 bases separated the two germline ends. Germline-derived CDR1 and CDR2 are SGHAT and FQNNGV. The CDR3 DNA is TGTGCCAGCAGCTTAGTACTTCGACAGTCACACTATCACACTGAAGCTTTCTTT. Protein sequence: CASSLVLRQSHYHTEAFF.

This clone showed up just a few times. The gene calls are TRBV12-2 and TRBJ1-5. TRBV12-2 is flagged as a pseudogene. The CDR3 extends over 18 amino acids. The CDR3 sequence: CASRHNLSPRGSNQPQHF. The CDR3 DNA sequence: TGTGCAAGTCGCCACAATCTGTCTCCCCGAGGCAGCAATCAGCCCCAGCATTTT.

J is TRBJ1-3 and V is TRBV5-5; a weak D match, TRBD1 (6 bases). CDR1 SGHKS and CDR2 YYEKEE come from the germline V gene (reference sequence). The V end was cut by 4 bases, the J end by 0 bases, with 17 bases between. This CDR3 region has 17 residues. This CDR3 reads CASSPAGGTISGNTIYF. The CDR3 nucleotides are TGTGCCAGCAGCCCTGCGGGGGGCACCATCTCTGGAAACACCATATATTTT.

The chain joins TRBV30 to TRBJ2-3; 9 positions match TRBD1. The CDR3 has 13 amino acids. Germline V gene data show CDR1 as GTSNPN and CDR2 as SVGIG (reference sequence). The trim removed 5 bases at V and 6 bases at J, leaving 6 bases unmatched. The CDR3 loop is CAWAGTGRDTQYF. The CDR3 region has the DNA TGTGCCTGGGCCGGGACAGGGAGGGATACGCAGTATTTT.

CDR3 DNA sequence: TGTGCCAGCAGTGAAGGTCACGGACTGGATGACACCGGGGAGCTGTTTTTT. It yields the protein CASSEGHGLDDTGELFF. The V gene is TRBV6-1, the J gene TRBJ2-2; tentative D call: TRBD2 (5 bases). The CDR3 loop spans 17 amino acids. The germline V gene encodes CDR1 MNHNS and CDR2 SASEGT. The V and J ends lost 1 base and 3 bases respectively, with 15 bases between them.

The V call is TRBV19, the J call TRBJ1-3, with D possibly being TRBD1 (6 bases). V was pared by 8 bases and J by 3 bases, with 17 bases between. Looked up from germline, CDR1 is LNHDA and CDR2 is SQIVND (reference sequence). The CDR3 is made up of 15 amino acids. The CDR3 here is CASSPGHHLGNTIYF. The CDR3 DNA is TGTGCCAGTTCTCCGGGACACCACCTTGGAAACACCATATATTTT.

The chain carries TRBV9 and TRBJ1-6; TRBD1 aligns across 7 bases. In germline, CDR1 is SGDLS, CDR2 YYNGEE. The CDR3 loop spans 18 amino acids. The J segment lost 2 bases and the V segment lost 0 bases, leaving 8 bases of the junction unmatched. As DNA, the CDR3 is TGTGCCAGCAGCGTAGCTCCCCACAGGGGCACCTATAATTCACCCCTCCACTTT. This encodes CASSVAPHRGTYNSPLHF.